This TCR beta chain was sequenced during a study of shared clonotypes between healthy human individuals. TCRdb's table, derived via immunoSEQ multiplex PCR, lists solely in-frame clones and lacks some. The sample holds some 2,100,000 clones, around 95% seen once. The source is a man aged 18 to 30 in good health. The sample consisted of naive CD4+ T cells sorted from blood. Subset meaning: CD45RA+ positively selected.

DNA for the CDR3: TGTGCCAGTAGTGCCTGGGACAGGGGACAAGAGACCCAGTACTTC. Amino acid sequence: CASSAWDRGQETQYF. This rearrangement joins TRBV19 to TRBJ2-5; 10 bases align to TRBD1. CDR3 size: 15 residues. V lost 5 bases and J lost 2; bases outside the gene matches: 5. Germline V gives CDR1 LNHDA, CDR2 SQIVND (reference sequence).